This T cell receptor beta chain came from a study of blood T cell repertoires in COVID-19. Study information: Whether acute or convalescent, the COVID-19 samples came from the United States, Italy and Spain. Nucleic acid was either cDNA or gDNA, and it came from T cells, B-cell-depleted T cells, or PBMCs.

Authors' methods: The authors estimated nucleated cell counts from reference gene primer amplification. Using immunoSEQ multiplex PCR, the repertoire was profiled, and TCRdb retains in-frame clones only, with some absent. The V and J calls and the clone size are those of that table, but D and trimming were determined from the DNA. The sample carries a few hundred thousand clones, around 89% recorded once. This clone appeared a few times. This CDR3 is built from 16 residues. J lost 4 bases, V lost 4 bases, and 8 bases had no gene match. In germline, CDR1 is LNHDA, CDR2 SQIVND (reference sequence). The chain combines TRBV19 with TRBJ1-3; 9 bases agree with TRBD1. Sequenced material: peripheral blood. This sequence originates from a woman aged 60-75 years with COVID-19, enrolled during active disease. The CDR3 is CASSTVNRGRGNTIYF. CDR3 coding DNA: TGTGCCAGTAGTACGGTAAACAGGGGGCGCGGAAACACCATATATTTT.